The clone carrying this TCR beta chain has ten or more counts. Time point of the sample: patch test 3, about 24 weeks after DPC sensitization. Treatment described: therapeutic diphenylcyclopropenone sensitization with weekly scalp DPC. Samples of blood were obtained prior to the application of each patch test. The sample comes from a study of human T cells and chemical hapten exposure. V lost 3 bases and J 3 bases, leaving 15 bases between the germline ends. Germline values: CDR1 DFQATT, CDR2 SNEGSKA (reference sequence). This CDR3 is 14 amino acids long. TCRdb reprocessed the RACE reads with MiXCR, giving one entry per CDR3 protein. The data hold 150,000 to 200,000 distinct CDR3 sequences, with roughly 26% observed a single time.

The rearrangement joins TRBV20-1 to TRBJ2-7; D assignment may be TRBD1 or TRBD2 (6 bases each). The sequencing used whole blood, collected in connection with sensitization to the hapten diphenylcyclopropenone (DPC). This TCR was sampled from a woman aged 18-29 years with alopecia areata. Some clones in this sample may be carry-over from other donors' samples. The chain's CDR3 is CSASPRRGVYEQYF. In DNA, the CDR3 is TGCAGTGCTAGCCCTCGGAGGGGGGTCTACGAGCAGTACTTC.